A single sample is the source of the 27 T cell receptor beta chains below, sequenced in a study of blood T cells in healthy people across ages. A second PCR of about 7 to 12 cycles used a sample-barcoded 5' primer and a J-beta primer mix. TCRdb re-called the 5' RACE reads through MiXCR, storing one row per CDR3 protein. The sample consists of around 1,100,000 distinct CDR3 sequences, 35% to 40% of them appearing once. The sample was blood. These receptors all come from a young man in good health.

The gene calls are TRBV6-1 and TRBJ1-1; D is unresolved. From germline, CDR1 is MNHNS and CDR2 SASEGT. CDR3 length: 13 residues. Trimming pared 9 bases from V and 3 bases from J, leaving 14 bases between. CDR3 sequence: CASSEKLYTEAFF. CDR3 nucleotides: TGTGCCAGTTCAGAGAAATTGTACACTGAAGCTTTCTTT.

J is TRBJ1-4 and V is TRBV20-1; D is unresolved. V was pared by 8 bases and J by 6 bases, with 10 bases between. The CDR3 consists of 11 residues. Germline V gene sequence: CDR1 DFQATT, CDR2 SNEGSKA (reference sequence). Here the CDR3 reads CSPLHDEKLFF. CDR3 DNA: TGCAGTCCACTACATGATGAAAAACTGTTTTTT.

The CDR3 sequence: CASSIGAKGGSPLHF. In DNA form, the CDR3 reads TGTGCCAGCAGCATCGGGGCCAAAGGTGGTTCACCCCTCCACTTT. The J gene is TRBJ1-6, the V gene TRBV9, with D perhaps matching TRBD1 (5 bases). Trimming removed 4 bases from V and 9 bases from J, with 17 bases in between. The germline V gene encodes CDR1 SGDLS and CDR2 YYNGEE. This CDR3 has 15 residues.

The table lists this clonotype with many counts. The chain recombines TRBV5-1 with TRBJ2-7, with TRBD1 matching 7 bases. Germline CDR1 and CDR2: SGHRS and YFSETQ. The CDR3 contains 16 residues. Unmatched junction bases numbered 6, after V lost 0 bases and J lost 0 bases. DNA of the CDR3: TGCGCCAGCAGCTTGGAAGGGACAGATGTCTCCTACGAGCAGTACTTC. This encodes CASSLEGTDVSYEQYF.

The gene calls are TRBV14 and TRBJ1-2; D is perhaps TRBD1 (6 bases). Trimming shortened V by 8 bases and J by 4 bases, and 17 bases separated the two germline ends. CDR3 length: 14 residues. The germline gives CDR1 SGHDN, CDR2 FVKESK. The CDR3 protein is CASSTLGAPYGYTF. In DNA form, the CDR3 reads TGTGCCAGCTCAACACTGGGGGCCCCCTATGGCTACACCTTC.

Notes on this clonotype: It may be a read error: a sequence one base away is much more abundant. The chain links TRBV6-4 to TRBJ2-7, with unresolved D. Trimming shortened V by 4 bases and J by 2 bases, and 15 bases separated the two germline ends. CDR1 is MRHNA and CDR2 is SNTAGT in the germline V gene. The CDR3 covers 15 residues. The CDR3 here is CASSAVPFLPYEQYF. CDR3 DNA sequence: TGTGCCAGCAGTGCCGTCCCCTTCCTCCCCTACGAGCAGTACTTC.

The rearrangement uses TRBV29-1 and TRBJ2-7; D is undetermined. Germline V gene lookup returns CDR1 SQVTM and CDR2 ANQGSEA. V was pared by 3 bases and J by 7 bases, with 13 bases between. The CDR3 contains 12 residues. The CDR3 region is CSVDVRVNEQYF. In DNA form, the CDR3 reads TGCAGCGTTGACGTGCGCGTAAATGAGCAGTACTTC.

This rearrangement joins TRBV6-6 to TRBJ1-5; D might be TRBD1 (6 bases). The V gene's germline CDR1 is MNHNY and CDR2 SVGAGI (reference sequence). Trimming took off 6 bases at V and 7 bases at J, with 22 bases between the two ends. CDR3 size: 16 residues. The chain's CDR3 is CASSSTLGGRRQPQHF. The DNA of the CDR3 is TGTGCCAGCAGCTCCACCTTGGGGGGCCGTAGACAGCCCCAGCATTTT.

This clonotype occurred once. One end of the junction does not line up with germline, which may come from a read error. This chain connects TRBV4-1 to TRBJ2-3, with 8 positions matching TRBD2. The germline gives CDR1 MGHRA, CDR2 YSYEKL. This CDR3 is built from 17 residues. In nucleotides, the CDR3 is TGCGCCAGCAGCCACCCCGGGACTAGTTTCTTCACAGGTACGCAGTATTTT. Protein: CASSHPGTSFFTGTQYF.

The V gene is TRBV27, the J gene TRBJ1-6; possible D gene TRBD1, 6 bases. Germline CDR1 MNHEY, CDR2 SMNVEV (reference sequence). This CDR3 has 16 residues. The V and J ends lost 6 bases and 7 bases respectively, with 19 bases between them. The CDR3 spells CASSLRGGDYNSPLHF. As DNA, the CDR3 is TGTGCCAGCAGCCTTCGTGGGGGCGACTACAATTCACCCCTCCACTTT.

The rearrangement links TRBV20-1 to TRBJ2-1; D remains unclear. The CDR3 is made up of 13 amino acids. V lost 5 bases, J lost 9 bases, and 17 bases lay in between. CDR1 is DFQATT and CDR2 is SNEGSKA in the germline V gene (reference sequence). The CDR3 here is CSALRIGLGEQFF. The CDR3, as DNA: TGCAGTGCTCTCCGGATAGGTTTGGGTGAGCAGTTCTTC.

This clonotype was seen more than once but under ten times. The rearrangement joins TRBV7-9 to TRBJ2-5, with 9 nucleotides matching TRBD1. The J call is in doubt because the DNA end fits TRBJ2-7 better. CDR1 is SEHNR and CDR2 is FQNEAQ in the germline V gene (reference sequence). The CDR3 has 14 residues. The CDR3 DNA reads TGTGCCAGCACGACGGGACAGGGCAACTACGAGCAGTACTTC. This translates into CASTTGQGNYEQYF.

In its sample, this clonotype was seen a few times. The chain recombines TRBV3-1 with TRBJ1-2; D gene uncertain. The V gene's germline CDR1 is LGHDT and CDR2 YNNKEL (reference sequence). Trimming left V 1 base short and J 7 bases short, with 7 bases between. The CDR3 contains 12 residues. The CDR3 loop is CASSQVQRGYTF. DNA for the CDR3: TGTGCCAGCAGCCAAGTCCAACGTGGCTACACCTTC.

The chain links TRBV6-2 or TRBV6-3 to TRBJ2-5; the D gene could be TRBD1 or TRBD2 (6 bases each). The V end lost 4 bases, the J end lost 2 bases, and 29 bases lay between the germline ends. The CDR3 runs to 20 residues. Per germline, CDR1 MNHEY and CDR2 SVGEGT. The CDR3, as DNA: TGTGCCAGCAGTTCTACTCCGGAGGGCGGACAGCCGTCTATGCAAGAGACCCAGTACTTC. This gives the protein CASSSTPEGGQPSMQETQYF.

In its sample, this clonotype was seen once. V is TRBV6-5 and J is TRBJ2-1; 9 nucleotides align to TRBD2. V lost 5 bases and J lost 6; bases outside the gene matches: 11. Germline V gives CDR1 MNHEY, CDR2 SVGAGI. This CDR3 is 16 amino acids long. The CDR3 loop is CASSQTIAGVTNEQFF. The CDR3 DNA sequence: TGTGCCAGCAGTCAGACTATAGCGGGGGTAACCAATGAGCAGTTCTTC.

This chain uses TRBV7-9 with TRBJ1-2, with TRBD1 matching over 7 bases. Germline V CDR1 and CDR2: SEHNR, FQNEAQ (reference sequence). The CDR3 extends over 16 amino acids. V shed 4 bases, J shed 2 bases, and the junction held 10 bases outside the gene matches. The CDR3 DNA reads TGTGCCAGCAGCTCATACCCAGACAGGGCCAACTATGGCTACACCTTC. It encodes CASSSYPDRANYGYTF.

This clonotype was detected many times. The V call is TRBV10-3, the J call TRBJ1-2; 8 nucleotides align to TRBD1. Trimming took 4 bases from V and 1 from J; bases not matched to a gene: 2. Per germline, CDR1 ENHRY and CDR2 SYGVKD. The CDR3 has 14 residues. The CDR3 here is CAISGGQVNYGYTF. In nucleotides, the CDR3 is TGTGCCATCAGTGGGGGACAGGTTAACTATGGCTACACCTTC.

This clonotype was observed a handful of times. The CDR3 reads CSVVGALNTGELFF. Here the CDR3 DNA reads TGCAGCGTTGTTGGAGCGCTGAACACCGGGGAGCTGTTTTTT. This sequence joins TRBV29-1 and TRBJ2-2; D gene uncertain. V was clipped by 4 bases and J by 1 base, with 10 bases between them. Germline V gene sequence: CDR1 SQVTM, CDR2 ANQGSEA. The CDR3 has 14 residues.

The chain has TRBV27 and TRBJ1-2, with 8 bases lining up with TRBD1. V lost 7 bases to trimming and J lost 4 bases; unmatched junction nucleotides: 8. CDR1 and CDR2 from the germline V gene are MNHEY and SMNVEV (reference sequence). The CDR3 covers 14 residues. The DNA for the CDR3 is TGTGCCAGCAAGCGGCAGGGGGCAGGCTATGGCTACACCTTC. This codes for CASKRQGAGYGYTF.

The chain recombines TRBV6-5 with TRBJ2-3; 7 bases agree with TRBD1. Germline V gives CDR1 MNHEY, CDR2 SVGAGI. The CDR3 spans 20 residues. V was pared by 2 bases and J by 0 bases, with 17 bases of the junction left unmatched. The CDR3 sequence is CASSYISWDRSRRSTDTQYF. For the CDR3, the DNA is TGTGCCAGCAGTTACATTTCGTGGGACAGATCCCGGCGGAGCACAGATACGCAGTATTTT.

The V call is TRBV20-1, the J call TRBJ1-1, with 12 bases aligning to TRBD1. V lost 4 bases to trimming and J lost 7 bases; unmatched junction nucleotides: 13. The CDR3 is made up of 16 amino acids. CDR1 and CDR2 (germline): DFQATT, SNEGSKA (reference sequence). The CDR3 loop is CSAKGPGQGARGEAFF. The CDR3 bases are TGCAGTGCTAAGGGGCCGGGACAGGGGGCTCGAGGTGAAGCTTTCTTT.

The J gene is TRBJ1-5, the V gene TRBV20-1; D perhaps matches TRBD1 (6 bases). This CDR3 has 16 amino acids. Between the trimmed V and J ends, which lost 3 bases and 0 bases, there was a span of 15 bases. Per germline, CDR1 DFQATT and CDR2 SNEGSKA (reference sequence). The CDR3 sequence is CSASSQGFRSNQPQHF. CDR3 in DNA: TGCAGTGCTAGTAGCCAGGGGTTTCGTAGCAATCAGCCCCAGCATTTT.

This clonotype turned up a few times. The chain has TRBV19 and TRBJ1-5; TRBD1 might be the D (6 bases). Germline loops: CDR1 LNHDA, CDR2 SQIVND (reference sequence). V was clipped by 4 bases and J by 7 bases, with 14 bases between them. There are 14 residues in the CDR3. The CDR3 coding sequence is TGTGCCAGTAGTACCCCACAGGGAAACCAGCCCCAGCATTTT. This sequence encodes CASSTPQGNQPQHF.

The chain has TRBV6-6 and TRBJ2-2; D unclear. V was trimmed by 10 bases and J by 5 bases, leaving 14 bases between them. The CDR3 is made up of 13 amino acids. Germline V gives CDR1 MNHNY, CDR2 SVGAGI (reference sequence). Here the CDR3 DNA reads TGTGCCACCACGCCATACTCGACCGGGGAGCTGTTTTTT. Protein sequence: CATTPYSTGELFF.

This rearrangement joins TRBV14 to TRBJ1-1; D is uncertain. The V gene's germline CDR1 is SGHDN and CDR2 FVKESK. V was shortened by 2 bases and J by 3 bases, with 7 bases between the two germline ends. The CDR3 covers 13 residues. The CDR3 loop reads CASSQQKHTEAFF. The CDR3 coding sequence is TGTGCCAGCAGCCAACAGAAACACACTGAAGCTTTCTTT.

The chain employs TRBV5-1 and TRBJ2-4, with 7 bases lining up with TRBD2. J lost 2 bases, V lost 2 bases, and 1 base had no gene match. The V gene's germline CDR1 is SGHRS and CDR2 YFSETQ. This CDR3 spans 14 amino acids. The CDR3 DNA reads TGCGCCAGCAGCTTAGCGGGGCCCAAAAACATTCAGTACTTC. Translating gives CASSLAGPKNIQYF.

The chain joins TRBV4-3 to TRBJ2-3; 8 bases map to TRBD2. The V gene end was trimmed by 0 bases and the J gene end by 5 bases; junction bases not matched to a gene: 7. This CDR3 is 16 amino acids long. The V gene's germline CDR1 is LGHNA and CDR2 YSLEER. DNA of the CDR3: TGCGCCAGCAGCCAAGATACCGGGGGGGCCATAGATACGCAGTATTTT. Translating it yields CASSQDTGGAIDTQYF.